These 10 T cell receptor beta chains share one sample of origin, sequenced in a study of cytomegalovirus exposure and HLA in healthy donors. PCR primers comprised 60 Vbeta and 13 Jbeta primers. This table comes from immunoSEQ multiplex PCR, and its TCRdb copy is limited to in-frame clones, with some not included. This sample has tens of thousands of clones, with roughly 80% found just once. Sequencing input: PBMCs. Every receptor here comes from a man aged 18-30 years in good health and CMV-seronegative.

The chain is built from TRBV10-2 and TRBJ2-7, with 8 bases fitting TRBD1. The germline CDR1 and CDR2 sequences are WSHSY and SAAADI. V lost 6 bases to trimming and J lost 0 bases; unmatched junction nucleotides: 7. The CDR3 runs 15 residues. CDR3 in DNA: TGCGCCAGCAGCTCAGCGACAGGGGTCTCCTACGAGCAGTACTTC. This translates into CASSSATGVSYEQYF.

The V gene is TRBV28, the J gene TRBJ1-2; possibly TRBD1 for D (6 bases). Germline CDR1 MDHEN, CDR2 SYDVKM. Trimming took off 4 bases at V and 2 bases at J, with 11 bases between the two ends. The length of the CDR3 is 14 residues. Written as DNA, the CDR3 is TGTGCCAGCAGTTCGGGGGGCCCCAACTATGGCTACACCTTC. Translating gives CASSSGGPNYGYTF.

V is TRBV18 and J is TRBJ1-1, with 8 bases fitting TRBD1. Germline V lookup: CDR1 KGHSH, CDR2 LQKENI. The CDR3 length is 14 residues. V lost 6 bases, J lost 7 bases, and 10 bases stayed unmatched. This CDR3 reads CASSQGQGLFEAFF. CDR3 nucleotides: TGTGCCAGCTCCCAAGGACAGGGCCTTTTTGAAGCTTTCTTT.

The CDR3 spells CASSPRGQVPDTQYF. In DNA form, the CDR3 reads TGTGCCAGCAGCCCTAGGGGGCAGGTCCCAGATACGCAGTATTTT. The chain has TRBV5-5 and TRBJ2-3, with 7 bases aligning to TRBD1. This CDR3 has 15 amino acids. J was trimmed by 4 bases and V by 4 bases; bases with no gene match: 9. Germline V gene data show CDR1 as SGHKS and CDR2 as YYEKEE (reference sequence).

This CDR3 reads CAWSVVSVNEQFF. The CDR3 region has the DNA TGTGCCTGGAGTGTCGTCTCCGTCAATGAGCAGTTCTTC. The rearrangement uses TRBV30 and TRBJ2-1, with D unresolved. There are 13 residues in the CDR3. Per the germline V gene, CDR1 is GTSNPN and CDR2 is SVGIG (reference sequence). Trimming stripped 0 bases from V and 6 bases from J, with 9 bases between.

The CDR3 DNA reads as TGTGCCAGCAGCTCCTCAGGGGCGGGAGGATACAATGAGCAGTTCTTC. It is translated as CASSSSGAGGYNEQFF. The rearrangement links TRBV7-8 to TRBJ2-1; 8 bases map to TRBD2. Germline V CDR1 and CDR2: SGHVS, FQNEAQ. The length of the CDR3 is 16 residues. The V gene end was trimmed by 4 bases and the J gene end by 4 bases; junction bases not matched to a gene: 9.

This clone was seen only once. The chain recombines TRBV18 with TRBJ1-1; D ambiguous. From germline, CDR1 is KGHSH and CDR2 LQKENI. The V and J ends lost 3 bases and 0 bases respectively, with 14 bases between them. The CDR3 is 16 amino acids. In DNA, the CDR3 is TGTGCCAGCTCACCGCGGCGTTCGGGATTGAACACTGAAGCTTTCTTT. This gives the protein CASSPRRSGLNTEAFF. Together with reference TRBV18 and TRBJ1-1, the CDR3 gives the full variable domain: NAGVMQNPRHLVRRRGQEARLRCSPMKGHSHVYWYRQLPEEGLKFMVYLQKENIIDESGMPKERFSAEFPKEGPSILRIQQVVRGDSAAYFCASSPRRSGLNTEAFFGQGTRLTVV.

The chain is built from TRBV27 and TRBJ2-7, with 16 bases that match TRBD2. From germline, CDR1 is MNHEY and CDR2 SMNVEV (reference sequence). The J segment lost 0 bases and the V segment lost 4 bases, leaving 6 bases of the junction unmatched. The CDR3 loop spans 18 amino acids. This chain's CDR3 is CASSWGLAGGRGSYEQYF. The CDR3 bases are TGTGCCAGCAGTTGGGGACTAGCGGGAGGGCGAGGCTCCTACGAGCAGTACTTC.

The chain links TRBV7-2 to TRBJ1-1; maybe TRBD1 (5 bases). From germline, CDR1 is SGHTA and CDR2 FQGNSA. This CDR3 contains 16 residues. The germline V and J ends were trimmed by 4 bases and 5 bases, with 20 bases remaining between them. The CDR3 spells CASSSTTTAKGTEAFF. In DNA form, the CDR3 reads TGTGCCAGCAGCTCCACCACGACAGCTAAAGGGACTGAAGCTTTCTTT.

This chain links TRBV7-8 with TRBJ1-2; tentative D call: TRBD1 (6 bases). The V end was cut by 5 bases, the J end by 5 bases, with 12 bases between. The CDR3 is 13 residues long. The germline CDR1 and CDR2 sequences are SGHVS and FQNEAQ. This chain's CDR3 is CASSPTRGYGYTF. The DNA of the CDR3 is TGTGCCAGCAGCCCGACCAGGGGATATGGCTACACCTTC. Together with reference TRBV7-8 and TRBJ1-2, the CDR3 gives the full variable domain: GAGVSQSPRYKVAKRGQDVALRCDPISGHVSLFWYQQALGQGPEFLTYFQNEAQLDKSGLPSDRFFAERPEGSVSTLKIQRTQQEDSAVYLCASSPTRGYGYTFGSGTRLTVV.